Shown below are 20 T cell receptor beta chains from a single sample sequenced in a study of blood T cell repertoires in COVID-19. Sequenced by immunoSEQ multiplex PCR; TCRdb stores in-frame clones only, minus some. The table lists some 200,000 clones, around 84% of them singletons, with roughly an eighth in the top ten. The sequenced sample was peripheral blood. These receptors were taken from a man aged 25 to 40 with active or convalescent COVID-19.

The rearrangement joins TRBV6-1 to TRBJ1-4, with D possibly matching TRBD1 (6 bases). V was clipped by 0 bases and J by 10 bases, with 12 bases between them. This CDR3 comprises 14 residues. Germline-derived CDR1 and CDR2 are MNHNS and SASEGT. This chain's CDR3 is CASSEARARGKLFF. The CDR3 coding sequence is TGTGCCAGCAGTGAAGCCAGGGCCAGGGGAAAACTGTTTTTT.

This chain uses TRBV6-1 with TRBJ2-1; D remains unclear. This CDR3 contains 16 residues. V lost 1 base and J 0 bases, leaving 10 bases between the germline ends. In germline, CDR1 is MNHNS, CDR2 SASEGT. CDR3 amino acids: CASSEGSPSSYNEQFF. CDR3 coding DNA: TGTGCCAGCAGTGAAGGCAGCCCTAGCTCCTACAATGAGCAGTTCTTC.

This clone was counted a single time. The CDR3 DNA reads as TGTGCCACCAGCAGAGGCCGAGGAAGCGGGGACTACAATGAGCAGTTCTTC. Translation gives CATSRGRGSGDYNEQFF. This rearrangement joins TRBV15 to TRBJ2-1; TRBD2 matches at 7 bases. CDR3 size: 17 residues. Per the germline V gene, CDR1 is LNHNV and CDR2 is YYDKDF (reference sequence). The trim removed 1 base at V and 3 bases at J, leaving 9 bases unmatched. Drawing the rest from reference TRBV15 and TRBJ2-1, the complete variable domain is DAMVIQNPRYQVTQFGKPVTLSCSQTLNHNVMYWYQQKSSQAPKLLFHYYDKDFNNEADTPDNFQSRRPNTSFCFLDIRSPGLGDTAMYLCATSRGRGSGDYNEQFFGPGTRLTVL.

The chain links TRBV20-1 to TRBJ2-3; no definite D call. V lost 8 bases to trimming and J lost 3 bases, with 9 bases between them. The germline CDR1 and CDR2 sequences are DFQATT and SNEGSKA (reference sequence). The CDR3 covers 11 residues. This chain's CDR3 is CSPWLTDTQYF. CDR3 nucleotide sequence: TGCAGTCCTTGGCTGACAGATACGCAGTATTTT.

V gene TRBV10-3 combines with J gene TRBJ1-2; 7 bases match TRBD1. Trimming at V came to 0 bases and at J to 10 bases, leaving 11 bases not matched to a gene. The germline gives CDR1 ENHRY, CDR2 SYGVKD. CDR3 length equals 15 residues. The CDR3 coding sequence is TGTGCCATCAGTGAGTCCCCCGGGGACAGACTTGCCTACACCTTC. This codes for CAISESPGDRLAYTF.

The chain uses TRBV7-9 and TRBJ2-4; 8 bases match TRBD1. Germline V gene data show CDR1 as SEHNR and CDR2 as FQNEAQ (reference sequence). The CDR3 consists of 14 residues. With V trimmed by 4 bases and J by 4 bases, 3 bases remained unmatched. CDR3: CASSYDRGKNIQYF. CDR3 coding DNA: TGTGCCAGCAGCTATGACAGGGGAAAAAACATTCAGTACTTC.

The chain links TRBV28 to TRBJ2-3, with 8 bases fitting TRBD2. Germline CDR1 MDHEN, CDR2 SYDVKM. The trim removed 7 bases at V and 2 bases at J, leaving 5 bases unmatched. The CDR3 length is 14 residues. The CDR3 DNA sequence: TGTGCCAGCACTACTAGCGGACCCACAGATACGCAGTATTTT. This sequence encodes CASTTSGPTDTQYF.

This clone was recorded a few times. The genes are TRBV6-5 and TRBJ1-1; D gene unclear. Trimming removed 7 bases from V and 4 bases from J, with 7 bases in between. Germline V lookup: CDR1 MNHEY, CDR2 SVGAGI. The CDR3 totals 11 residues. The CDR3 sequence is CASNRVTEAFF. In DNA form, the CDR3 reads TGTGCCAGCAATCGGGTCACTGAAGCTTTCTTT.

This rearrangement joins TRBV5-1 to TRBJ2-2, with D perhaps TRBD2 (5 bases). Trimming stripped 2 bases from V and 5 bases from J, with 7 bases between. The CDR3 consists of 13 residues. Per germline, CDR1 SGHRS and CDR2 YFSETQ. As DNA, the CDR3 is TGCGCCAGCAGCTTTACTAGAACCGGGGAGCTGTTTTTT. Amino acids: CASSFTRTGELFF.

The chain combines TRBV5-5 with TRBJ1-1; 9 bases match TRBD1. V was clipped by 2 bases and J by 0 bases; unmatched bases: 14. The germline V gene encodes CDR1 SGHKS and CDR2 YYEKEE (reference sequence). CDR3 length: 19 residues. CDR3 nucleotide sequence: TGTGCCAGCAGCTTAACGGACAGGGGAGTTACCGGGGTGAACACTGAAGCTTTCTTT. Encoded protein: CASSLTDRGVTGVNTEAFF.

This clone was counted only a few times. This chain connects TRBV7-9 to TRBJ1-2, with D tentatively TRBD1 (5 bases). The germline V gene encodes CDR1 SEHNR and CDR2 FQNEAQ (reference sequence). V was clipped by 5 bases and J by 2 bases, with 12 bases between them. There are 14 residues in the CDR3. The CDR3 nucleotides read TGTGCCAGCAGCCGTTCCACAGGAAACTATGGCTACACCTTC. Translated: CASSRSTGNYGYTF.

V usage is TRBV12-3 or TRBV12-4 and J usage is TRBJ2-2; tentative D call: TRBD2 (5 bases). The CDR3 runs to 12 residues. Trimming left V 3 bases short and J 6 bases short, with 5 bases between. The CDR3: CASSLRAGELFF. CDR3 nucleotides: TGTGCCAGCAGTTTGCGGGCCGGGGAGCTGTTTTTT.

The CDR3 sequence is CASSQVAGPGGAKNIQYF. The CDR3 DNA is TGTGCCAGCAGCCAAGTGGCGGGACCAGGTGGGGCCAAAAACATTCAGTACTTC. The chain couples TRBV4-2 to TRBJ2-4; a possible D gene is TRBD2 (6 bases). CDR1 is LGHNA, CDR2 YNFKEQ, per germline. V was shortened by 1 base and J by 1 base, with 17 bases between the two germline ends. The CDR3 has 18 residues.

The gene calls are TRBV7-2 and TRBJ2-3; the match to TRBD2 covers 9 bases. The CDR3 loop spans 16 amino acids. With V trimmed by 6 bases and J by 2 bases, 9 bases remained unmatched. Germline CDR1 reads SGHTA; CDR2 reads FQGNSA. The CDR3 loop reads CASSPNSGGYTDTQYF. DNA for the CDR3: TGTGCCAGCAGTCCAAACAGCGGGGGGTACACAGATACGCAGTATTTT.

The chain has TRBV6-5 and TRBJ1-5; no clear D. Germline V gives CDR1 MNHEY, CDR2 SVGAGI. V was pared by 6 bases and J by 7 bases, with 13 bases between. This CDR3 comprises 13 residues. The CDR3 bases are TGTGCCAGCAGGTTGACAAGTTCCCAGCCCCAGCATTTT. It translates to CASRLTSSQPQHF.

The rearrangement uses TRBV2 and TRBJ1-1; D gene uncertain. In germline, CDR1 is SNHLY, CDR2 FYNNEI. The CDR3 consists of 15 residues. V shed 0 bases and J shed 3 bases, with 11 bases lying between them. The CDR3 is CASSEAVPGDTEAFF. The CDR3 nucleotides are TGTGCCAGCAGTGAAGCTGTCCCCGGGGACACTGAAGCTTTCTTT.

This chain joins TRBV28 and TRBJ1-5, with 9 bases matching TRBD1. This CDR3 has 13 amino acids. Germline V gene data show CDR1 as MDHEN and CDR2 as SYDVKM. V shed 10 bases and J 7 bases; nucleotides not matched to a gene: 8. CDR3 nucleotides: TGTGCCACCAGGGACAGGGAAGGCCAGCCCCAGCATTTT. It translates to CATRDREGQPQHF.

This rearrangement joins TRBV7-9 to TRBJ1-4; no clear D. The length of the CDR3 is 12 residues. Germline V lookup: CDR1 SEHNR, CDR2 FQNEAQ (reference sequence). Between the trimmed V and J ends, which lost 5 bases and 8 bases, there was a span of 9 bases. CDR3 in DNA: TGTGCCAGCAGCCCTCTCCTCGAAAAACTGTTTTTT. Encoded protein: CASSPLLEKLFF.

The chain uses TRBV4-1 and TRBJ2-7; weak D call: TRBD1 (6 bases). The CDR3 has 17 residues. CDR1 is MGHRA and CDR2 is YSYEKL in the germline V gene. V was pared by 0 bases and J by 3 bases, with 18 bases between. CDR3 in amino acids: CASSQEWDTLRGYEQYV. The CDR3 DNA is TGCGCCAGCAGCCAAGAATGGGACACATTACGGGGCTACGAGCAGTACGTC.

CDR3 residues: CASSFQARDYGYTF. Written as DNA, the CDR3 is TGTGCCAGCAGCTTTCAGGCCAGGGACTATGGCTACACCTTC. V is TRBV11-2 and J is TRBJ1-2; TRBD1 is a possible D gene (5 bases). Germline CDR1 and CDR2: SGHAT and FQNNGV. This CDR3 region has 14 residues. The V and J ends lost 3 bases and 3 bases respectively, with 11 bases between them.